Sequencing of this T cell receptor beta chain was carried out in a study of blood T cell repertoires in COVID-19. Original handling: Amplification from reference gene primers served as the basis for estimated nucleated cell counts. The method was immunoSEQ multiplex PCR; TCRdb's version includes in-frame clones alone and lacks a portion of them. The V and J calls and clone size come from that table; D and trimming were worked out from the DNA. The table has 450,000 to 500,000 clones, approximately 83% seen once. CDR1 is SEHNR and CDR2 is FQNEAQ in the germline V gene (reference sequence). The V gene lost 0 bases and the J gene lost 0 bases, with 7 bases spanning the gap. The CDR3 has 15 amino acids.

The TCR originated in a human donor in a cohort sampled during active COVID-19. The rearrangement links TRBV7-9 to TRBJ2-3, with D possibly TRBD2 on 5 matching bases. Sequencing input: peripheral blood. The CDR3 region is CASSLAGISTDTQYF. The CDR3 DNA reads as TGTGCCAGCAGCTTAGCCGGGATAAGCACAGATACGCAGTATTTT.